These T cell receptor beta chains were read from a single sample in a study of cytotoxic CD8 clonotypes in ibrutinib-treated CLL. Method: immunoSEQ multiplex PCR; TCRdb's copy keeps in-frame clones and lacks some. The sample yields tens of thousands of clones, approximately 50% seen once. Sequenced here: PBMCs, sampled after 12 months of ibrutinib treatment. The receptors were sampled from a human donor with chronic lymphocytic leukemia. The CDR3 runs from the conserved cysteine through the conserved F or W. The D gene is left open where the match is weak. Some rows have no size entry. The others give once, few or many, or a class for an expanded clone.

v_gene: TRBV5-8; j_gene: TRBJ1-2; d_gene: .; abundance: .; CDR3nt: TGTGCCAGCAGCTTGACGGGAGACTATGGCTACACCTTC; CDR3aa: CASSLTGDYGYTF
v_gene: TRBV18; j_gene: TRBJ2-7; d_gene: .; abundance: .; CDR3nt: TGTGCCAGCTCACCAGGACGGGTGCCCTACGAGCAGTACTTC; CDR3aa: CASSPGRVPYEQYF
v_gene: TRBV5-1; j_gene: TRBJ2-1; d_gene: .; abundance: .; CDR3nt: TGCGCCAGCAGCTTAGGCACGGGTCCACAGTACAATGAGCAGTTCTTC; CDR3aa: CASSLGTGPQYNEQFF
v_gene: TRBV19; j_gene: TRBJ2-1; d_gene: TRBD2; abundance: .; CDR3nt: TGTGCCAGTAGTCCAAAACTTCTTCCGGGTCTAGCGGGAAATGAGCAGTTCTTC; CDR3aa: CASSPKLLPGLAGNEQFF
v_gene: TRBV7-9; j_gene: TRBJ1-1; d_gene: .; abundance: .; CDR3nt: TGTGCCAGCAGCTTAGGCACTGAAGCTTTCTTT; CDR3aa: CASSLGTEAFF
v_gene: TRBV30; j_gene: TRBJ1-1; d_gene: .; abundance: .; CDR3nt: TGTGCCTTAAATGCGGGACTCAGGGGCACTGAAGCTTTCTTT; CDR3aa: CALNAGLRGTEAFF
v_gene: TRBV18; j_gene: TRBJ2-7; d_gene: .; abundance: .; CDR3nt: TGTGCCAGCTCACCACCAGCCGGGGGCAACGAGCAGTACTTC; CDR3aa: CASSPPAGGNEQYF
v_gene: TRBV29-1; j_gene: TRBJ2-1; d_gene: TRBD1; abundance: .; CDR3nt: TGCAGAGGGACAGTTTACAATGAGCAGTTCTTC; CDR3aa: CRGTVYNEQFF
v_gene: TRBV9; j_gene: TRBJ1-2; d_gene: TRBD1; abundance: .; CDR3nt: TGTGCCAGCAGCAAATGGACAGGGAAGAGCTATGGCTACACCTTC; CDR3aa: CASSKWTGKSYGYTF
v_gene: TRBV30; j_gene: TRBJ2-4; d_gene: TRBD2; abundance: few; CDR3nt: TGTGCCTGGAGTGGACTTAGCGGGAGAGGAAGTACCAAAAACATTCAGTACTTC; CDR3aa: CAWSGLSGRGSTKNIQYF
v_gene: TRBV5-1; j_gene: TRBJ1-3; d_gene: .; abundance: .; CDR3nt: TGCGCCAGCGCCGCTTGGGGAGGGGATGGAAACACCATATATTTT; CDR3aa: CASAAWGGDGNTIYF
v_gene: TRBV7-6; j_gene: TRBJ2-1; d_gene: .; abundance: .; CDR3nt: TGTGCCAGCAGCAAGGACCCCTCGGTTGAGCAGTTCTTC; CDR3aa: CASSKDPSVEQFF
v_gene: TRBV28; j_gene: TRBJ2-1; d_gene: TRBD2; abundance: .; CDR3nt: TGTGCCAGCAGTGGACTAGCGGGAGATAACTACAATGAGCAGTTCTTC; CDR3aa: CASSGLAGDNYNEQFF
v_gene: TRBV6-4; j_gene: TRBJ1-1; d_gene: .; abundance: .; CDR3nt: TGTGCCAGCAAGTTCTCGGCAGCTACTATGAACACTGAAGCTTTCTTT; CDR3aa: CASKFSAATMNTEAFF
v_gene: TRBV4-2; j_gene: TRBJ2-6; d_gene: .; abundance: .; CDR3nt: TGTGCCAGCAGCCAGGGCCCTACAGGGACTGGGGCCAACGTCCTGACTTTC; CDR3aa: CASSQGPTGTGANVLTF
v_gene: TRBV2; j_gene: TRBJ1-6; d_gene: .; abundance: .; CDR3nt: TGTGGAACGTCGGGGGGGCTTAGCAAAAAGTCACCCCTCCACTTT; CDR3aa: CGTSGGLSKKSPLHF
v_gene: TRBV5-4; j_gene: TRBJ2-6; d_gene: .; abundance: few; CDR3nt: TGTGCCAGCAGCTTGGGAAGGACTGGGGCCAACGTCCTGACTTTC; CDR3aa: CASSLGRTGANVLTF
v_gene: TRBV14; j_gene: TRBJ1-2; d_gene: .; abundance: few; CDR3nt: TGTGCCAGCAGCCAAGCACGGGGGCATGGCTACACCTTC; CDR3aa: CASSQARGHGYTF
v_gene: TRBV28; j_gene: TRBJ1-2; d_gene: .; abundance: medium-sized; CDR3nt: TGTGCCAGCACCCGAGGGGGTACGGACTATGGCTACACCTTC; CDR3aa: CASTRGGTDYGYTF
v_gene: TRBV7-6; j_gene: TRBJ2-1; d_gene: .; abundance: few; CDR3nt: TGTGCCAGCAGCTTAGTGACCGGAGTCTACAATGAGCAGTTCTTC; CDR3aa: CASSLVTGVYNEQFF
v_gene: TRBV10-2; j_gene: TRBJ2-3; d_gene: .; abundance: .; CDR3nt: TGCGCCAGCAGTGAACAGCGCACAGATACGCAGTATTTT; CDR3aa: CASSEQRTDTQYF
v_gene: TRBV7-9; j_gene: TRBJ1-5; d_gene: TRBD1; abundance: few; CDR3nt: TGTGCCAGCAGCCCGGGACAGGGCAATCAGCCCCAGCATTTT; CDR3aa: CASSPGQGNQPQHF
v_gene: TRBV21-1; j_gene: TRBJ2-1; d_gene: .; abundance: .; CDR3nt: TGTGCCAGCAGCAAAGCCGACAGGGCGGACTACAATGAGCAGTTCTTC; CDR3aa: CASSKADRADYNEQFF
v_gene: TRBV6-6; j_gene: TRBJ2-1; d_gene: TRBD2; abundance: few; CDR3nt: TGTGCCAGCAGACAGAGCGGGGGTTTGTACAATGAGCAGTTCTTC; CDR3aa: CASRQSGGLYNEQFF
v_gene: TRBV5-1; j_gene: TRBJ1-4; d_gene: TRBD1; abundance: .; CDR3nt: TGCGCCAGCAGCACCGACAGGGTGAATGAAAAACTGTTTTTT; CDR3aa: CASSTDRVNEKLFF